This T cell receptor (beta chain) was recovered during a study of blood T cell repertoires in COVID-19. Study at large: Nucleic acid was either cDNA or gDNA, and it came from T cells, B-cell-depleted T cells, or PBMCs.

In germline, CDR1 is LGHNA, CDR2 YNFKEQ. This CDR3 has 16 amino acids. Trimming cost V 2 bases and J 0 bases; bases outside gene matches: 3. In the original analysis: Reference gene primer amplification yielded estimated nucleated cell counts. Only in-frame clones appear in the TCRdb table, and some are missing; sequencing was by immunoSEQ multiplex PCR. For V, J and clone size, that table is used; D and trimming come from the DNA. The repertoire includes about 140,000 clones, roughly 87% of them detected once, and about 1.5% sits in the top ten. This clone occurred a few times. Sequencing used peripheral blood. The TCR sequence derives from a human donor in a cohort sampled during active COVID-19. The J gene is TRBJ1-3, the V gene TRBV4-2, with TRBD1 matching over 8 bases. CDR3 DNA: TGTGCCAGCAGCCAAACGACAGGGGTCTCTGGAAACACCATATATTTT. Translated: CASSQTTGVSGNTIYF.